This passage covers 22 T cell receptor beta chains from one sample sequenced in a study of neurological immune-mediated disorders. MiXCR was run by TCRdb on the 5' RACE reads, yielding one entry per CDR3 protein. The table includes tens of thousands of distinct CDR3 sequences, 3% to 4% detected once. Source material: PBMCs. The origin of the receptors is a man aged 35 to 55 with multiple sclerosis.

This clonotype was detected a few times. Possible read error: a much larger clone is one base away. The chain uses TRBV29-1 and TRBJ1-2; D unclear. The CDR3 has 14 residues. Per germline, CDR1 SQVTM and CDR2 ANQGSEA. The ends were cut back, 1 base at V and 4 bases at J, with 13 bases in the middle. The CDR3 DNA sequence: TGCAGCGTTGAAGGCGGTAATGAGGGCTATGGCTACACCTTC. This translates into CSVEGGNEGYGYTF. The variable domain in full, completed from reference TRBV29-1 and TRBJ1-2, reads SAVISQKPSRDICQRGTSLTIQCQVDSQVTMMFWYRQQPGQSLTLIATANQGSEATYESGFVIDKFPISRPNLTFSTLTVSNMSPEDSSIYLCSVEGGNEGYGYTFGSGTRLTVV.

The table lists this clonotype with many counts. The chain combines TRBV5-1 with TRBJ1-2; 7 positions match TRBD1. Looked up from germline, CDR1 is SGHRS and CDR2 is YFSETQ. The CDR3 is 15 amino acids. V shed 4 bases, J shed 6 bases, and the junction held 12 bases outside the gene matches. The CDR3 nucleotides read TGCGCCAGCAGCGCTTCGACAGGGAGGCAGGATGGCTACACCTTC. Protein: CASSASTGRQDGYTF.

This clonotype has ten or more counts. The rearrangement links TRBV5-1 to TRBJ2-5, with 9 bases aligning to TRBD2. The V gene's germline CDR1 is SGHRS and CDR2 YFSETQ. The trim removed 1 base at V and 5 bases at J, leaving 6 bases unmatched. There are 15 residues in the CDR3. In DNA form, the CDR3 reads TGCGCCAGCAGCTTGTACTCCGCGGGGGGGGAGACCCAGTACTTC. Translation: CASSLYSAGGETQYF.

This clonotype was counted ten times or more. The chain links TRBV5-1 to TRBJ2-2; 8 bases are shared with TRBD1. The CDR3 consists of 15 residues. Germline lookup yields CDR1 SGHRS and CDR2 YFSETQ. The V and J ends lost 0 bases and 4 bases, in that order; junction bases with no gene match: 2. This CDR3 reads CASSLGQGATGELFF. The CDR3 DNA follows: TGCGCCAGCAGCTTGGGTCAGGGGGCCACCGGGGAGCTGTTTTTT.

This clonotype showed up many times. The chain has TRBV5-1 and TRBJ2-3, with TRBD2 matching over 16 bases. Germline V gene lookup returns CDR1 SGHRS and CDR2 YFSETQ. The CDR3 runs to 17 residues. Trimming at V came to 4 bases and at J to 3 bases, leaving 5 bases not matched to a gene. The CDR3 nucleotides are TGCGCCAGCAGCGGCGGGACTAGCGGGGGGGGAACAGATACGCAGTATTTT. Translation: CASSGGTSGGGTDTQYF.

This clonotype was recorded many times. The rearrangement links TRBV6-1 to TRBJ2-5; D gene ambiguous. There are 14 residues in the CDR3. Germline loops: CDR1 MNHNS, CDR2 SASEGT. V was trimmed by 4 bases and J by 0 bases, leaving 9 bases between them. This CDR3 is CASSASRYQETQYF. CDR3 coding DNA: TGTGCCAGCAGTGCGTCCAGGTACCAAGAGACCCAGTACTTC.

This clonotype has more than one count but fewer than ten. The chain combines TRBV6-5 with TRBJ2-1, with TRBD1 matching 9 bases. J was trimmed by 6 bases and V by 7 bases; bases with no gene match: 10. This CDR3 has 15 residues. From germline, CDR1 is MNHEY and CDR2 SVGAGI. The CDR3 loop reads CASIQAGTGSNEQFF. CDR3 DNA sequence: TGTGCCAGCATCCAGGCGGGGACAGGGTCCAATGAGCAGTTCTTC.

In this sample, this clonotype turned up many times. The chain is built from TRBV5-1 and TRBJ2-1, with TRBD1 matching 7 bases. The V segment lost 4 bases and the J segment 2 bases; nucleotides outside the gene matches: 3. Germline V gives CDR1 SGHRS, CDR2 YFSETQ. There are 14 residues in the CDR3. The CDR3 DNA follows: TGCGCCAGCAGCCCCGGGACAGCCTACAATGAGCAGTTCTTC. Translating gives CASSPGTAYNEQFF.

This clonotype was observed many times. The chain employs TRBV29-1 and TRBJ2-5, with 7 bases fitting TRBD1. J was trimmed by 7 bases and V by 7 bases; bases with no gene match: 9. The CDR3 has 12 residues. Germline V gives CDR1 SQVTM, CDR2 ANQGSEA. The CDR3 loop reads CSGGGQFGTQYF. The CDR3 region has the DNA TGCAGCGGAGGGGGACAGTTCGGGACCCAGTACTTC.

This clonotype was counted at least ten times. The V call is TRBV20-1, the J call TRBJ1-5; 7 bases align to TRBD1. Germline V gene data show CDR1 as DFQATT and CDR2 as SNEGSKA (reference sequence). V lost 5 bases to trimming and J lost 3 bases; unmatched junction nucleotides: 7. CDR3 length: 14 residues. CDR3 in DNA: TGCAGTGCTGCGACAGGGCTTGACAATCAGCCCCAGCATTTT. This encodes CSAATGLDNQPQHF.

This clonotype was counted at least ten times. The chain is built from TRBV5-1 and TRBJ1-1, with TRBD1 matching 9 bases. CDR1 is SGHRS and CDR2 is YFSETQ in the germline V gene. V shed 3 bases, J shed 1 base, and the junction held 7 bases outside the gene matches. The CDR3 runs 16 residues. CDR3 DNA sequence: TGCGCCAGCAGCTCCCATCCGGGACAGGGGAACACTGAAGCTTTCTTT. It is translated as CASSSHPGQGNTEAFF.

At least ten counts were recorded for this clonotype. The chain recombines TRBV27 with TRBJ1-5; 7 positions match TRBD1. The CDR3 totals 16 residues. Germline values: CDR1 MNHEY, CDR2 SMNVEV (reference sequence). After removal of 2 bases from V and 7 bases from J, the junction contained 11 bases not matched to a gene. The CDR3 loop is CASSLRGKGAGQPQHF. In DNA form, the CDR3 reads TGTGCCAGCAGTTTACGAGGGAAGGGGGCTGGGCAGCCCCAGCATTTT.

This clonotype was observed a handful of times. The chain has TRBV12-3 or TRBV12-4 and TRBJ1-5, with D possibly being TRBD1 (5 bases). Trimming cost V 0 bases and J 6 bases, with 9 bases left between them. CDR3 length equals 14 residues. CDR3 residues: CASSLAPRGQPQHF. CDR3 bases: TGTGCCAGCAGTTTAGCCCCGAGGGGTCAGCCCCAGCATTTT.

This clonotype has at least ten counts. This chain joins TRBV20-1 and TRBJ2-1; the match to TRBD1 covers 9 bases. The germline CDR1 and CDR2 sequences are DFQATT and SNEGSKA (reference sequence). The CDR3 is made up of 13 amino acids. J gave up 4 bases and V 6 bases, and 4 bases lay outside the gene matches. The CDR3 spells CSAGDRVYNEQFF. The DNA for the CDR3 is TGCAGTGCCGGGGACAGGGTATACAATGAGCAGTTCTTC.

This clonotype was counted at least ten times. The chain links TRBV18 to TRBJ1-5; D not resolved. Per germline, CDR1 KGHSH and CDR2 LQKENI. The CDR3 sequence is 13 residues long. Trimming took off 6 bases at V and 5 bases at J, with 11 bases between the two ends. This CDR3 is CASSTGRDQPQHF. CDR3 coding DNA: TGTGCCAGCTCGACCGGGAGAGATCAGCCCCAGCATTTT.

This clonotype was detected ten times or more. The CDR3 bases are TGTGCCAGCAGAGAAGAGGCTACGAACACTGAAGCTTTCTTT. It yields the protein CASREEATNTEAFF. The gene calls are TRBV12-3 or TRBV12-4 and TRBJ1-1, with D hard to call. The CDR3 has 14 amino acids. V dropped 6 bases and J dropped 1 base, with 12 bases sitting between them.

This clonotype was counted many times. The V call is TRBV5-1, the J call TRBJ2-1; 9 bases agree with TRBD1. Germline V gene sequence: CDR1 SGHRS, CDR2 YFSETQ. There are 15 residues in the CDR3. V lost 6 bases, J lost 7 bases, and 11 bases stayed unmatched. In nucleotides, the CDR3 is TGCGCCAGCACCCCCGGGACAGGGCTTGTAAATGAGCAGTTCTTC. Amino acids: CASTPGTGLVNEQFF.

This clonotype was counted at least ten times. The genes are TRBV7-2 and TRBJ2-7; 7 bases agree with TRBD1. Per germline, CDR1 SGHTA and CDR2 FQGNSA. Trimming at V came to 4 bases and at J to 3 bases, leaving 6 bases not matched to a gene. The CDR3 has 14 amino acids. The CDR3 sequence: CASSSMAGGYEQYF. In nucleotides, the CDR3 is TGTGCCAGCAGCTCCATGGCAGGGGGCTACGAGCAGTACTTC.

This clonotype was counted many times. J is TRBJ1-1 and V is TRBV6-1, with 7 bases that match TRBD1. The CDR3 runs 13 residues. The ends lost 7 bases at V and 4 bases at J; junction bases unmatched: 6. Germline V gene lookup returns CDR1 MNHNS and CDR2 SASEGT. The CDR3 DNA reads as TGTGCCAGCAAGGGGGCGCGGAGCACTGAAGCTTTCTTT. This translates into CASKGARSTEAFF.

At least ten counts were recorded for this clonotype. This chain uses TRBV7-2 with TRBJ1-2, with 8 positions matching TRBD1. J was trimmed by 6 bases and V by 5 bases; bases with no gene match: 8. Looked up from germline, CDR1 is SGHTA and CDR2 is FQGNSA. CDR3 size: 14 residues. CDR3 sequence: CASSTGGQVNGYTF. The CDR3 coding sequence is TGTGCCAGCAGCACGGGGGGACAGGTTAATGGCTACACCTTC.

This chain connects TRBV5-6 to TRBJ2-5; either TRBD1 or TRBD2 may fit D (5 bases each). This CDR3 contains 13 residues. Per germline, CDR1 SGHDT and CDR2 YYEEEE. The V end lost 6 bases, the J end lost 3 bases, and 12 bases lay between the germline ends. In DNA, the CDR3 is TGTGCCAGCATCCCGGGGCAGGAAGAGACCCAGTACTTC. It yields the protein CASIPGQEETQYF. Full variable domain (outside the CDR3, taken from reference TRBV5-6 and TRBJ2-5): DAGVTQSPTHLIKTRGQQVTLRCSPKSGHDTVSWYQQALGQGPQFIFQYYEEEERQRGNFPDRFSGHQFPNYSSELNVNALLLGDSALYLCASIPGQEETQYFGPGTRLLVL.

This clonotype was observed many times. The rearrangement joins TRBV11-2 to TRBJ2-1; the D is unclear. This CDR3 has 12 amino acids. Deletions cut 0 bases from V and 7 bases from J, with 4 bases between. Per germline, CDR1 SGHAT and CDR2 FQNNGV. CDR3 DNA: TGTGCCAGCAGCTTAGATCGTAATGAGCAGTTCTTC. Translating gives CASSLDRNEQFF.